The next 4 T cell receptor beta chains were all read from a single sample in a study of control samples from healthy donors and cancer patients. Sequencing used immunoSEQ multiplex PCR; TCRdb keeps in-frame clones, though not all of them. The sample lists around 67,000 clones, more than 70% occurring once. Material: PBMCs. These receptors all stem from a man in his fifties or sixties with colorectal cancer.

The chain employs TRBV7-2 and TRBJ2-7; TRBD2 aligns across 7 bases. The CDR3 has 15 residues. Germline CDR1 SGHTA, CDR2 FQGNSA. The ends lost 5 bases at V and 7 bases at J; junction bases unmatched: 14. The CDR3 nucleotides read TGTGCCAGCAGCCAGACCGGGACTATAACTCGAGAGCAGTACTTC. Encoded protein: CASSQTGTITREQYF.

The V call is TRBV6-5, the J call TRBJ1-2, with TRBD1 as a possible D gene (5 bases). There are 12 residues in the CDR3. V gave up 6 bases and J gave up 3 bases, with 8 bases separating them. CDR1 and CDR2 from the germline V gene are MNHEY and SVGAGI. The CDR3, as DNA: TGTGCCAGCAGGGGGGACTACTATGGCTACACCTTC. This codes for CASRGDYYGYTF.

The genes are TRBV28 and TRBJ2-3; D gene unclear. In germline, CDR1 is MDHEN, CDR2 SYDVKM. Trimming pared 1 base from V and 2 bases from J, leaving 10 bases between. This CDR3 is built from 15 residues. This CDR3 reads CASSLFGGNTDTQYF. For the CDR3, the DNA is TGTGCCAGCAGTTTATTCGGCGGCAACACAGATACGCAGTATTTT.

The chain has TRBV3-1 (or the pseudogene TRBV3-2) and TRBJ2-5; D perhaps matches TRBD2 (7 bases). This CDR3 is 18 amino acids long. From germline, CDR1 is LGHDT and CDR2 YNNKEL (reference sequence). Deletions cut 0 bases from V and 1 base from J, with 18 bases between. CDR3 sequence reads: CASSQDLRRGGLQETQYF. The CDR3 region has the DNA TGTGCCAGCAGCCAAGACTTAAGGAGGGGGGGCCTCCAAGAGACCCAGTACTTC.